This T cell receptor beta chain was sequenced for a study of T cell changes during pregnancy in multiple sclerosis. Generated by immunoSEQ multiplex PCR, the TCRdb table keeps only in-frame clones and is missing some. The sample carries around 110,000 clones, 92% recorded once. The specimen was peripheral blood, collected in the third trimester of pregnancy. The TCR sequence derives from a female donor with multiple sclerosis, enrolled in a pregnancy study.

The CDR3: CASSLGQGSPLHF. DNA for the CDR3: TGTGCCAGCAGCTTGGGACAGGGGTCACCCCTCCACTTT. The V and J genes are TRBV5-6 and TRBJ1-6; TRBD1 aligns across 8 bases. Germline V gene lookup returns CDR1 SGHDT and CDR2 YYEEEE. This CDR3 region has 13 residues. Unmatched junction bases numbered 0, after V lost 0 bases and J lost 10 bases.